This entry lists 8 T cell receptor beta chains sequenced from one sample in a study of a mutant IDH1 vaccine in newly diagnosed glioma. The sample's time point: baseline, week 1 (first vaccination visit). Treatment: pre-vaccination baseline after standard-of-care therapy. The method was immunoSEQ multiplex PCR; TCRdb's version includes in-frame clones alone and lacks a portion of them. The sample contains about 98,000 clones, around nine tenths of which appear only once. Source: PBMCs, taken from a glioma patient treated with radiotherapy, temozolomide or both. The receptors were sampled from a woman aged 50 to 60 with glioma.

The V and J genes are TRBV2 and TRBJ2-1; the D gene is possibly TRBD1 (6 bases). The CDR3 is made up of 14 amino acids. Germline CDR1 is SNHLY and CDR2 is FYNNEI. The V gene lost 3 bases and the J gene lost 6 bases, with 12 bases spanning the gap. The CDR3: CASSDGRGLNEQFF. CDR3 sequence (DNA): TGTGCCAGCAGTGATGGCAGGGGTCTCAATGAGCAGTTCTTC.

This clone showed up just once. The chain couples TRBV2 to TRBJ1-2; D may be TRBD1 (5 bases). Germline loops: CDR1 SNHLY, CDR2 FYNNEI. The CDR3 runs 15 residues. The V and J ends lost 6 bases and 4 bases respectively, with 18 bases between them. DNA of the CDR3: TGTGCCAGCAGGGAGGGCCTGGACGGGGGCTATGGCTACACCTTC. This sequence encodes CASREGLDGGYGYTF. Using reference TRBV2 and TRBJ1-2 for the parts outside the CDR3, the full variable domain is EPEVTQTPSHQVTQMGQEVILRCVPISNHLYFYWYRQILGQKVEFLVSFYNNEISEKSEIFDDQFSVERPDGSNFTLKIRSTKLEDSAMYFCASREGLDGGYGYTFGSGTRLTVV.

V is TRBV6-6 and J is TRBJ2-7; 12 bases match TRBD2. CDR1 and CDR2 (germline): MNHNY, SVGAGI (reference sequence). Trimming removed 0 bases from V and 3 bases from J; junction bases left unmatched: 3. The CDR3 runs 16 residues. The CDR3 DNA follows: TGTGCCAGCAGTTACTCGACTAGCGGGAGCCGCTACGAGCAGTACTTC. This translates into CASSYSTSGSRYEQYF.

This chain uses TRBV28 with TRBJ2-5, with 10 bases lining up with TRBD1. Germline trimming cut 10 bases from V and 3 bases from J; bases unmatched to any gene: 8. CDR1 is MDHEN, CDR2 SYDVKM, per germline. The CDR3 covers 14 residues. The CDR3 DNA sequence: TGTGCCATACGACAGGGGGCGGCGGAAGAGACCCAGTACTTC. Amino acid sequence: CAIRQGAAEETQYF.

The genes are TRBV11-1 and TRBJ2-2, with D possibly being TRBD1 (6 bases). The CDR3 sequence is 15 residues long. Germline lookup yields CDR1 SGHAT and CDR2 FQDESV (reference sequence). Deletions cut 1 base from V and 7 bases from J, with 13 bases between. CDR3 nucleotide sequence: TGTGCCAGCAGCTTAGTACAGGGAAGGGACGGGGAGCTGTTTTTT. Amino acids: CASSLVQGRDGELFF.

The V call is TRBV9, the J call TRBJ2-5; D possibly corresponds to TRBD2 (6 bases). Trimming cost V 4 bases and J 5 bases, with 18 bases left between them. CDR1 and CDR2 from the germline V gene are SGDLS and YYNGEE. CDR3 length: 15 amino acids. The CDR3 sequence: CASSPRMGGPETQYF. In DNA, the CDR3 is TGTGCCAGCAGCCCCCGCATGGGGGGTCCCGAGACCCAGTACTTC.

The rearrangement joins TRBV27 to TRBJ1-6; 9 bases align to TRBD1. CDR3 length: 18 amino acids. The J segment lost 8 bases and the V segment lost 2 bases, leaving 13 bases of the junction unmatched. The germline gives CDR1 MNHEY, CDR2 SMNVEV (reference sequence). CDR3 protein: CASSLTGYGTGFYSPLHF. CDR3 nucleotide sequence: TGTGCCAGCAGTTTAACCGGTTACGGGACAGGGTTCTATTCACCCCTCCACTTT.

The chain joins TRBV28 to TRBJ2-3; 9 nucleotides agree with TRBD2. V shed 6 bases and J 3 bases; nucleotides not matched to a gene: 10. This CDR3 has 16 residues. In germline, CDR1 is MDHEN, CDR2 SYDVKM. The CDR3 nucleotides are TGTGCCAGCAGGTCGACTAGCGGAACGAGGACAGATACGCAGTATTTT. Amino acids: CASRSTSGTRTDTQYF.